Listed here is a single TCR beta chain. Assay used: immunoSEQ multiplex PCR; TCRdb lists only in-frame clones, some missing. The sample has under 45,000 clones; around 80% are singletons. This record comes from a study of blood T cell repertoires in COVID-19. Study-level information: From T cells, B-cell-depleted T cells, or PBMCs came the material, which was cDNA or gDNA.

V lost 4 bases, J lost 3 bases, and 11 bases stayed unmatched. CDR1 is SGHRS, CDR2 YFSETQ, per germline. The CDR3 extends over 17 amino acids. The V and J genes are TRBV5-1 and TRBJ2-1, with 9 bases identical to TRBD1. The sample was peripheral blood. This sequence was found in a man aged 55 to 69 with acute or convalescent COVID-19. The CDR3 reads CASSRVVPGQGYNEQFF. CDR3 DNA sequence: TGCGCCAGCAGCCGTGTCGTTCCGGGACAGGGCTACAATGAGCAGTTCTTC.